This T cell receptor beta chain was observed in a study of cytomegalovirus exposure and HLA in healthy donors (dated by TCRdb to the late 2010s). The study in broad terms: In an earlier analysis of fewer than 750 of the donors, 250 to 350 Gb of sequence data and some 100 million unique TCR beta sequences from about 179 million T cells were reported. Of the approximately 400 genotyped donors, 65% to 90% fell in the genetic ancestry cluster associated with self-reported Caucasian donors. A later analysis re-examined previously published TCR beta repertoires from 600 to 700 donors and added high-resolution HLA genotyping to investigate patterns of TCR occurrence. The study combined high-throughput TCR immunosequencing, statistical association of individual TCRs with disease status, and machine learning to predict cytomegalovirus infection status. The number of donors typed differed by locus, with about 620-630 for A, B, C, DRB1 and DQB1, around 520 for DQA1, approximately 570 for DPA1, and roughly 450 for DPB1. All discovery cohort repertoires had been generated on a single sequencing platform. A separate validation cohort of 100 to 150 different subjects was used in addition to the approximately 640-subject first cohort. In a later genetic analysis, genome-wide SNP genotypes for about three fifths of the roughly 670 donors were used, and that subset was treated as a discovery cohort. HLA typing covered class I and class II loci at four-digit resolution. Among 398 genotyped donors of the cohort, an average of roughly 240,000 unique TCR beta nucleotide sequences were sequenced per donor, roughly 18% of them non-productive. The study was designed to test whether signatures of past pathogen exposure could be identified by cataloging public T cell receptors. About 330 gigabases of sequencing data and about 92 million unique TCR sequences made up an early release that covered 500 to 650 HLA-typed donors. Using immunosequencing, the study profiled T cell repertoires from around 680 subjects and related those repertoires to cytomegalovirus serostatus. Rather than drawing on any new phenotypic data, the later analysis identified candidate immune exposures from TCR beta sequences and the way those sequences occurred across donors. Alongside the repertoire data, information on donor age, sex, ethnicity and CMV serostatus was compiled. Several DR-DQ haplotypes were handled as single units for association and clustering, since linkage in the cohort was strong. An earlier analysis of 587 of the donors used high-throughput TCR beta sequencing to judge whether each TCR beta V gene segment behaved as functional or pseudogenic. Study-wide conclusions, independent of this receptor: HLA typing was unavailable for some donors at each locus, so association tests used only the typed subset. The classifier was reported to diagnose cytomegalovirus status with high specificity and sensitivity in both the original and validation cohorts. A later analysis associated around 16,000 TCR beta sequences with specific HLA alleles at a false discovery rate of 0.05. Across donors, most TCR sequences were observed very rarely, whereas some public TCRs were present in many individuals. In a later analysis, most CMV-associated TCR beta chains were found to appear HLA-restricted, with HLA associations seemingly driven largely by CMV exposure. Some IMGT-functional V segments, including TRBV6-2 and TRBV6-3, could not be told apart with the 87-base-pair reads, so those segments were excluded. Roughly uniform sequencing depth across donors was assumed in presence/absence analyses, although this assumption may not hold. CMV serostatus was the only immune exposure information available for the cohort. In a later analysis, several top co-occurrence clusters were reported to appear linked to parvovirus B19, influenza, CMV and Epstein-Barr virus. According to a later analysis, TCR association rates differed among HLA loci, with DRB1 alleles showing the most associated TCRs and HLA-C alleles showing the fewest. A few of the identified cytomegalovirus-associated TCR beta chains were confirmed in vitro to be specific for cytomegalovirus antigens. Only TCR beta chains were sequenced in this cohort, and the absence of alpha or paired-chain data limited detectable features. The authors suggested that the approach could potentially be extended to other disease states and immunological phenotypes. A total of fewer than 200 TCR beta chains were listed by the study as associated with cytomegalovirus. The earlier analysis of about 600 of the donors excluded some 15 rarely observed V segments, including chromosome 9 orphons, because counts were too low. A group of highly shared sequence variants was considered likely to be a technical artifact of the sequencing pipeline. In a later analysis, HLA-associated TCR beta chains were found to be more clonally expanded and to have lower generation probabilities than equally common non-associated chains. A further reported finding was that TCR beta sequences accurately predicted the HLA-A and HLA-B alleles for most subjects in the first cohort. A later genetic analysis associated a missense DCLRE1C variant with V-gene and J-gene trimming of TCR beta chains, and an independent cohort replicated the association. When HLA alleles, especially DR and DQ, strongly co-occurred, attributing TCR associations to individual alleles was difficult. Linkage disequilibrium might explain the correlated functional status among segregating V segments, but an unknown experimental factor could not be excluded. Compared with the roughly 670-donor mean, donors in an Asian-associated ancestry cluster had fewer N-insertions in productive TCRs, according to a later genetic analysis. In an earlier analysis of a few hundred of the donors, most TCR beta V segments were observed in productive rearrangements about 87% or about 30% of the time, broadly matching IMGT annotations.

Cut back by 2 bases and 4 bases, the V and J ends lie 9 bases apart. From the cysteine up to the phenylalanine, the CDR3 has a length of 13 residues. Only CDR3 DNA is held: 39 bases, read in frame from base 1. Reading the germline V gene gives CDR1 SGHTS and CDR2 YDEGEE. On this clone: There is no known antigen for this receptor. Base qualities were left out, and no much larger clone turns up one base away.

The cohort consisted of approximately 690 healthy bone marrow donors. At the time of sampling, all cohort members were nominally healthy, though unrecorded immune exposures were likely present. The donor was CMV seropositive and belonged to the group of about 290 seropositive cohort members. A peripheral blood sample was collected from each donor, and TCR beta sequencing was performed on peripheral blood mononuclear cells. The Qiagen DNeasy Blood Extraction Kit was used to extract genomic DNA from the blood cell samples. The library was generated by the immunoSEQ multiplex PCR assay. For the multiplex PCR, a mixture combining 60 forward primers for TCR Vbeta segments and 13 reverse primers for TCR Jbeta segments was used. The CDR3 region of rearranged TCR beta genes was amplified from genomic DNA with a multiplex PCR assay. The Illumina HiSeq System was used to sequence the amplified TCR beta libraries as 87-base-pair reads. The authors' analysis ran thus. A later analysis counted 65 million to 90 million unique TCR beta chains across the 700 or so repertoires, and 9.5 million to 11 million of these chains were shared by at least two donors. Raw reads were error-corrected and collapsed into unique sequences by a nearest-neighbor algorithm in which closely related sequences were merged to remove PCR and sequencing errors. To assign V, D and J gene segments, CDR3 sequences were aligned to IMGT reference sequences. For a sequence to be retained, at least a six-nucleotide match to both a V gene segment and a J gene segment was required. A rearrangement was called productive if the CDR3 had no stop codons and remained in frame with V and J, and every other rearrangement was called non-productive. Following IMGT convention, CDR3 was defined as the stretch from the second conserved V-encoded cysteine to the conserved J-encoded phenylalanine. In an earlier analysis of around 640 of the donors, sequences lacking an unambiguous match to a single V gene segment were excluded. An earlier analysis of fewer than 750 of the donors called V segments functional above 56.7% productive rearrangements and segregating when the between-donor standard deviation exceeded 5%. A statistical classification framework was developed to diagnose cytomegalovirus status using the catalog of TCR beta chain sequences. A later analysis assigned V and J genes by comparing TCR nucleotide sequences with IMGT/GENE-DB human TR gene sequences. Using the TCRdist pipeline, a later analysis assigned CDR3 sequences along with most-parsimonious VDJ recombination scenarios. In a later analysis, each TCR beta chain was defined by its CDR3 amino acid sequence together with its V-gene family, and reads without a unique V-gene family were excluded. A later analysis removed 450 to 600 highly shared, low-generation-probability nucleotide sequences to deal with suspected cross-contamination and a sequencing artifact. In a later analysis, a clonal expansion index for each public chain was calculated from normalized within-repertoire ranks of inferred template counts. A later analysis computed generation probabilities with a VDJ recombination model fitted to out-of-frame rearrangements, and checked the results against IGoR. In a later analysis, hypergeometric tests were used to score TCR-TCR, TCR-HLA and TCR-CMV co-occurrence, with a repertoire-size bias correction applied to TCR pairs. A later analysis estimated false discovery rates by permuting HLA or CMV assignments 20 times. In a later analysis, co-occurring TCRs were grouped with DBSCAN, and TCRdist sequence similarity was added when clustering was performed within HLA-allele-positive subsets. Repertoires with fewer than 30,000 or more than 120,000 public chains, plus five repertoires with anomalous nucleotide sharing, were excluded from co-occurrence clustering. In TCRdb, the immuneACCESS table is reduced to in-frame sequences with V and J assigned. These tables do not hold every clone; where another copy was compared, an unresolved V gene accounts for under half, and the others remain unexplained. V, J and clone size were drawn from that table, and D and trimming were deduced from the DNA. This sample lists approximately 160,000 clones; 65% to 80% were detected once. The leading ten clones occupy over 2.5% of the sample.

The chain couples TRBV5-8 to TRBJ1-1; the best D guess is TRBD1, with 6 bases matching. The clonotype originates from a woman aged 45 to 65 in good health and CMV-seropositive. The sequencing input was PBMCs. In nucleotides, the sequence is TGTGCCAGCAGCTTTCGAGGGGGCACTGAAGCTTTCTTT. Its amino acids are CASSFRGGTEAFF.